This T cell receptor beta chain was recovered during a study of response to subunit inactivated influenza vaccine. General study findings and limits: A suggestion made by the authors is that each seasonal influenza vaccination recruits few new T cells.

Each CDR3 protein is one row after TCRdb ran MiXCR on the RT-PCR reads. The profile shows fewer than 600,000 distinct CDR3 sequences, 6.5% to 8% of them singletons. This clonotype was observed a few times. No antigen is known for it. One end of the junction does not line up with germline, which may come from a read error. The CDR3 length is 13 residues. Germline V gene data show CDR1 as SGHTA and CDR2 as FQGNSA. The source is a man aged 50 to 69 who received an inactivated influenza vaccine. The V call is TRBV7-2, the J call TRBJ2-5; D gene ambiguous. The sequenced sample was PBMCs from blood, obtained approximately 25 months after vaccination. In nucleotides, the CDR3 is TGTGCCAGCAGCTTATTTCTACCGGGCCTAGTGGTCTTC. This sequence encodes CASSLFLPGLVVF.